The rows below give T cell receptor beta chains drawn from one sample of a study of identifying expanded T cells in peripheral blood. Assay used: immunoSEQ multiplex PCR; TCRdb lists only in-frame clones, some missing. The profile covers 95,000 to 100,000 clones, with around 90% appearing a single time and roughly a sixth taken by the ten largest. What was sequenced was blood. The source of these receptors is a person aged 18-69 years in good health. Each CDR3 is given with its conserved first and last residue. D genes are given only for firm matches. Clone size is not always given. Where it is, it says once, few, many or a class for expanded clones.

>TRBD1|TRBV5-6|TRBJ1-2|NA
CASSIQTGIYGYTF
TGTGCCAGCAGCATACAGACAGGGATCTATGGCTACACCTTC
>NA|TRBV4-1|TRBJ1-4|NA
CASSDTGTLGEKLFF
TGCGCCAGCAGCGACACCGGGACCCTGGGGGAAAAACTGTTTTTT
>NA|TRBV6-5|TRBJ2-7|NA
CASSYTLGISYEQYF
TGTGCCAGCAGTTACACACTCGGGATCTCCTACGAGCAGTACTTC
>NA|TRBV13|TRBJ2-7|once
CASSSGTPSTKVYF
TGTGCCAGCAGTTCCGGGACTCCTTCTACGAAGGTGTACTTC
>NA|TRBV16|TRBJ2-7|NA
CASSQLGRVGAYEQYF
TGTGCCAGCAGCCAATTGGGCAGGGTTGGGGCCTACGAGCAGTACTTC
>TRBD1|TRBV7-6|TRBJ2-1|once
CASSLTGNTYNEQFF
TGTGCCAGCAGCTTGACAGGGAATACCTACAATGAGCAGTTCTTC
>NA|TRBV27|TRBJ2-3|NA
CASSLTSGTQTQYF
TGTGCCAGCAGTCTGACCTCCGGGACGCAAACGCAGTATTTT
>NA|TRBV11-2|TRBJ1-5|few
CASSISGTGSNQPQHF
TGTGCCAGCAGCATCTCCGGGACGGGTAGCAATCAGCCCCAGCATTTT
>TRBD1|TRBV19|TRBJ2-2|NA
CASRGTGSTGELFF
TGTGCCAGTAGGGGGACAGGGTCGACCGGGGAGCTGTTTTTT
>NA|TRBV18|TRBJ2-1|NA
CASSPMASGEQFF
TGTGCCAGCTCACCAATGGCCTCGGGAGAGCAGTTCTTC
>TRBD2|TRBV7-9|TRBJ2-1|NA
CASSLVAGVRNEQFF
TGTGCCAGCAGCTTAGTAGCGGGGGTGCGGAATGAGCAGTTCTTC
>NA|TRBV28|TRBJ1-2|NA
CASRQRIFYGYTF
TGTGCCAGCAGGCAACGGATATTCTATGGCTACACCTTC
>NA|TRBV2|TRBJ1-1|NA
CASSVGGLTKAFF
TGTGCCAGCAGTGTCGGGGGGCTTACGAAAGCTTTCTTT
>TRBD1|TRBV7-2|TRBJ2-1|NA
CASSSTGGFYNEQFF
TGTGCCAGCAGCTCAACAGGGGGCTTCTACAATGAGCAGTTCTTC